This entry lists 27 T cell receptor beta chains sequenced from one sample in a study of blood T cell repertoires in COVID-19. The method was immunoSEQ multiplex PCR; TCRdb's version includes in-frame clones alone and lacks a portion of them. The data show some 180,000 clones, about four fifths seen once. The sequenced sample consisted of peripheral blood. The receptors come from a man between 60 and 75 years old with acute or convalescent COVID-19.

The chain joins TRBV30 to TRBJ1-1; 7 bases are shared with TRBD1. This CDR3 spans 12 amino acids. V was pared by 5 bases and J by 4 bases, with 4 bases of the junction left unmatched. Germline V CDR1 and CDR2: GTSNPN, SVGIG (reference sequence). CDR3 loop: CAWDRAPTEAFF. In nucleotides, the CDR3 is TGTGCCTGGGACAGGGCCCCCACTGAAGCTTTCTTT.

The J gene is TRBJ1-6, the V gene TRBV2; 10 bases are a match to TRBD1. In germline, CDR1 is SNHLY, CDR2 FYNNEI. The CDR3 consists of 16 residues. Germline trimming cut 7 bases from V and 0 bases from J; bases unmatched to any gene: 3. Here the CDR3 DNA reads TGTGCCAGCACCGGGGACAGGGGCTCCTATAATTCACCCCTCCACTTT. Translating it yields CASTGDRGSYNSPLHF. Variable domain in full (rest from reference TRBV2 and TRBJ1-6): EPEVTQTPSHQVTQMGQEVILRCVPISNHLYFYWYRQILGQKVEFLVSFYNNEISEKSEIFDDQFSVERPDGSNFTLKIRSTKLEDSAMYFCASTGDRGSYNSPLHFGNGTRLTVT.

The chain is built from TRBV15 and TRBJ2-3; D not resolved. Per germline, CDR1 LNHNV and CDR2 YYDKDF (reference sequence). V was trimmed by 3 bases and J by 2 bases, leaving 12 bases between them. The CDR3 spans 15 residues. The CDR3 is CATSRRTSTTDTQYF. The CDR3, as DNA: TGTGCCACCAGCAGGAGAACTTCAACCACAGATACGCAGTATTTT.

The rearrangement uses TRBV5-1 and TRBJ1-2; D is unresolved. V lost 0 bases and J 8 bases, leaving 8 bases between the germline ends. The germline CDR1 and CDR2 sequences are SGHRS and YFSETQ. This CDR3 comprises 12 residues. Here the CDR3 reads CASSLDSEGYTF. CDR3 nucleotide sequence: TGCGCCAGCAGCTTGGATAGTGAGGGCTACACCTTC.

This clone was observed a few times. The rearrangement joins TRBV10-3 to TRBJ2-1, with TRBD2 identical over 9 bases. Trimming removed 6 bases from V and 6 bases from J; junction bases left unmatched: 6. Germline CDR1 is ENHRY and CDR2 is SYGVKD. CDR3 length equals 14 residues. CDR3 amino acids: CAIRETSGLNEQFF. As DNA, the CDR3 is TGTGCCATCAGGGAGACTAGCGGACTCAATGAGCAGTTCTTC.

The V and J genes are TRBV2 and TRBJ2-1; D gene ambiguous. V was shortened by 2 bases and J by 0 bases, with 8 bases between the two germline ends. The CDR3 covers 15 residues. Germline V gene sequence: CDR1 SNHLY, CDR2 FYNNEI. CDR3 in amino acids: CASSESYSSYNEQFF. CDR3 bases: TGTGCCAGCAGTGAATCATACTCCTCCTACAATGAGCAGTTCTTC.

The chain uses TRBV6-5 and TRBJ1-2, with 11 bases lining up with TRBD1. Germline V gives CDR1 MNHEY, CDR2 SVGAGI. This CDR3 region has 16 residues. V trimming: 4 bases; J trimming: 4 bases; junction bases outside the gene matches: 8. The CDR3 spells CASSSDSGTGGYGYTF. The CDR3 region has the DNA TGTGCCAGCAGTTCCGACTCGGGGACAGGGGGCTATGGCTACACCTTC.

The chain carries TRBV11-3 and TRBJ2-1; 9 bases are a match to TRBD2. There are 15 residues in the CDR3. The J segment lost 9 bases and the V segment lost 1 base, leaving 7 bases of the junction unmatched. Germline lookup yields CDR1 SGHNT and CDR2 YENEEA. CDR3 protein: CASSLGAGGTGEQFF. The DNA of the CDR3 is TGTGCCAGCAGCTTAGGAGCGGGAGGAACGGGTGAGCAGTTCTTC.

This clone is a singleton in its sample. The chain recombines TRBV4-3 with TRBJ1-1; 9 positions agree with TRBD1. The CDR3 has 16 amino acids. V was clipped by 0 bases and J by 5 bases; unmatched bases: 7. Germline loops: CDR1 LGHNA, CDR2 YSLEER. Written as DNA, the CDR3 is TGCGCCAGCAGCCAAGATGGACAGGGGCGATCAACTGAAGCTTTCTTT. Amino acids: CASSQDGQGRSTEAFF.

As concerns this clone: The same CDR3 is also encoded by other DNA sequences in this sample. The chain employs TRBV10-3 and TRBJ2-3; possibly TRBD1 for D (6 bases). Germline V CDR1 and CDR2: ENHRY, SYGVKD. This CDR3 is 13 amino acids long. The V end was cut by 4 bases, the J end by 3 bases, with 8 bases between. Written as DNA, the CDR3 is TGTGCCATCAGTGTTCAGGGGACAGATACGCAGTATTTT. It translates to CAISVQGTDTQYF.

The chain uses TRBV18 and TRBJ1-1; a possible D gene is TRBD1 (5 bases). Trimming stripped 3 bases from V and 5 bases from J, with 16 bases between. Germline lookup yields CDR1 KGHSH and CDR2 LQKENI. The CDR3 runs to 15 residues. This CDR3 reads CASSPRVGGETEAFF. CDR3 bases: TGTGCCAGCTCACCTCGGGTGGGGGGAGAAACTGAAGCTTTCTTT.

For the CDR3, the DNA is TGTGCCAGCAGTCCCTTTACTAGCGGAGCCACCACAGATACGCAGTATTTT. Its protein product is CASSPFTSGATTDTQYF. The V gene is TRBV28, the J gene TRBJ2-3, with 8 bases fitting TRBD2. CDR3 size: 17 residues. CDR1 and CDR2 (germline): MDHEN, SYDVKM. With 5 bases clipped from V and 2 bases from J, the junction kept 12 bases outside the gene matches.

The V and J genes are TRBV4-1 and TRBJ2-7; 10 bases align to TRBD2. After removal of 3 bases from V and 0 bases from J, the junction contained 5 bases not matched to a gene. CDR1 is MGHRA, CDR2 YSYEKL, per germline. The CDR3 has 16 residues. The CDR3 DNA follows: TGCGCCAGCAGCCACACACTAGCGGGAATCTCCTACGAGCAGTACTTC. Its protein product is CASSHTLAGISYEQYF.

This CDR3 reads CASSLAPATYGYTF. CDR3 in DNA: TGTGCCAGCAGTTTGGCACCAGCGACCTATGGCTACACCTTC. The chain couples TRBV6-5 to TRBJ1-2; no reliable D call. The CDR3 sequence is 14 residues long. The V gene's germline CDR1 is MNHEY and CDR2 SVGAGI. Trimming shortened V by 4 bases and J by 4 bases, and 13 bases separated the two germline ends.

The chain recombines TRBV5-1 with TRBJ1-2; D unclear. V was shortened by 4 bases and J by 2 bases, with 9 bases between the two germline ends. Germline V gives CDR1 SGHRS, CDR2 YFSETQ. The CDR3 extends over 13 amino acids. CDR3 DNA sequence: TGCGCCAGCAGCCCCCTTCAGAACTATGGCTACACCTTC. It specifies CASSPLQNYGYTF.

The chain couples TRBV4-1 to TRBJ1-4; 12 bases are shared with TRBD1. There are 18 residues in the CDR3. CDR1 MGHRA and CDR2 YSYEKL come from the germline V gene. Trimming removed 5 bases from V and 2 bases from J; junction bases left unmatched: 9. CDR3 sequence reads: CASSAGQGAIVTNEKLFF. The CDR3 DNA sequence: TGCGCCAGCAGCGCGGGACAGGGGGCAATTGTCACTAATGAAAAACTGTTTTTT.

The V gene is TRBV15, the J gene TRBJ2-7, with D perhaps matching TRBD2 (6 bases). Trimming left V 0 bases short and J 2 bases short, with 11 bases between. This CDR3 is built from 15 residues. Germline CDR1 and CDR2: LNHNV and YYDKDF (reference sequence). The CDR3 protein is CATSRDPGGTYEQYF. The CDR3 DNA reads as TGTGCCACCAGCAGAGATCCTGGGGGGACCTACGAGCAGTACTTC.

The CDR3 here is CASRPDRGNTGELFF. The CDR3 bases are TGTGCCAGCAGACCAGACAGGGGGAACACCGGGGAGCTGTTTTTT. V gene TRBV6-5 combines with J gene TRBJ2-2, with 8 nucleotides matching TRBD1. V trimming: 6 bases; J trimming: 1 base; junction bases outside the gene matches: 4. The CDR3 has 15 residues. CDR1 and CDR2 from the germline V gene are MNHEY and SVGAGI.

A note on this clone: One end of the junction fails to match germline, which may point to a read error. The V gene is TRBV5-4, the J gene TRBJ2-3, with no clear D. The germline V gene has CDR1 SGHNT and CDR2 YYREEE (reference sequence). This CDR3 region has 15 residues. The chain's CDR3 is CASSHPTTKTDTRYF. The CDR3 DNA reads TGTGCCAGCAGTCACCCCACGACCAAAACAGATACGCGGTATTTT.

The rearrangement joins TRBV19 to TRBJ1-3, with TRBD1 matching over 7 bases. Looked up from germline, CDR1 is LNHDA and CDR2 is SQIVND (reference sequence). The CDR3 is made up of 15 amino acids. The J segment lost 0 bases and the V segment lost 5 bases, leaving 4 bases of the junction unmatched. CDR3 loop: CASSADRASGNTIYF. In DNA, the CDR3 is TGTGCCAGTAGTGCCGACAGGGCCTCTGGAAACACCATATATTTT.

V gene TRBV3-1 (or the pseudogene TRBV3-2) combines with J gene TRBJ1-4, with TRBD1 identical over 10 bases. Trimming took 8 bases from V and 4 from J; bases not matched to a gene: 7. The length of the CDR3 is 15 residues. Per the germline V gene, CDR1 is LGHDT and CDR2 is YNNKEL (reference sequence). In DNA form, the CDR3 reads TGTGCCAGCCCCGACAGGGGGCGGATTAATGAAAAACTGTTTTTT. This codes for CASPDRGRINEKLFF.

J is TRBJ1-5 and V is TRBV6-1; possible D gene TRBD1, 5 bases. The CDR3 spans 14 residues. In germline, CDR1 is MNHNS, CDR2 SASEGT. The V end lost 1 base, the J end lost 5 bases, and 9 bases lay between the germline ends. CDR3 region: CASSEGGGYQPQHF. CDR3 in DNA: TGTGCCAGCAGTGAAGGGGGCGGTTATCAGCCCCAGCATTTT.

The chain carries TRBV12-5 and TRBJ2-3; D might be TRBD1 (5 bases). The V gene's germline CDR1 is LGHNT and CDR2 FRNRAP. This CDR3 has 15 residues. V was pared by 1 base and J by 4 bases, with 12 bases between. The CDR3 DNA sequence: TGTGCTAGTGGTTTGGGTGGGGCCGGCGCAGATACGCAGTATTTT. Its protein product is CASGLGGAGADTQYF. Full variable domain (outside the CDR3, taken from reference TRBV12-5 and TRBJ2-3): DARVTQTPRHKVTEMGQEVTMRCQPILGHNTVFWYRQTMMQGLELLAYFRNRAPLDDSGMPKDRFSAEMPDATLATLKIQPSEPRDSAVYFCASGLGGAGADTQYFGPGTRLTVL.

This clone was seen more than once but under ten times. J is TRBJ2-7 and V is TRBV4-1, with 10 bases fitting TRBD2. The germline CDR1 and CDR2 sequences are MGHRA and YSYEKL. The ends lost 3 bases at V and 4 bases at J; junction bases unmatched: 0. The length of the CDR3 is 13 residues. CDR3 nucleotide sequence: TGCGCCAGCAGCCAGGGACTAGCGTACGAGCAGTACTTC. Its protein is CASSQGLAYEQYF.

J is TRBJ1-2 and V is TRBV10-3, with 7 bases aligning to TRBD1. Germline V gene sequence: CDR1 ENHRY, CDR2 SYGVKD. V was pared by 2 bases and J by 7 bases, with 4 bases of the junction left unmatched. CDR3 size: 13 residues. CDR3 amino acids: CAISEMQGGGYTF. The DNA for the CDR3 is TGTGCCATCAGTGAGATGCAGGGGGGTGGCTACACCTTC.

CDR3 sequence reads: CSVDGPSGRDEQFF. CDR3 bases: TGCAGCGTTGATGGTCCTAGCGGGAGAGATGAGCAGTTCTTC. V gene TRBV29-1 combines with J gene TRBJ2-1, with 10 positions matching TRBD2. The J segment lost 8 bases and the V segment lost 3 bases, leaving 7 bases of the junction unmatched. The CDR3 consists of 14 residues. The germline V gene encodes CDR1 SQVTM and CDR2 ANQGSEA.

The V gene is TRBV6-1, the J gene TRBJ1-2; D gene uncertain. Germline V CDR1 and CDR2: MNHNS, SASEGT. The CDR3 spans 14 residues. The ends were cut back, 2 bases at V and 4 bases at J, with 11 bases in the middle. CDR3 sequence: CASSENVRFYGYTF. The CDR3 nucleotides are TGTGCCAGCAGTGAAAATGTCAGATTCTATGGCTACACCTTC.